The T cell receptor beta chain under discussion was sequenced for a study of T cells in Graves' hyperthyroidism and ophthalmopathy. This clonotype was observed many times. Researchers took RNA transcripts and amplified the TCR beta CDR3 regions from them. Using the HTBI primer set, a first-round RT-PCR was run on the TCR CDR3. TCRdb passed the multiplex PCR reads through MiXCR, listing each CDR3 protein once. The table has around 600,000 distinct CDR3 sequences, 13% to 15% seen once. Germline lookup yields CDR1 SGHVS and CDR2 FQNEAQ. V lost 1 base, J lost 4 bases, and 3 bases stayed unmatched. The CDR3 totals 16 residues.

The sequencing sample was made of blood. The gene calls are TRBV7-8 and TRBJ2-3; 12 nucleotides line up with TRBD2. This TCR was sampled from a woman between 45 and 65 years old with Graves' ophthalmopathy. CDR3 loop: CASSLVLAGGADTQYF. Here the CDR3 DNA reads TGTGCCAGCAGCTTAGTCCTAGCGGGAGGGGCAGATACGCAGTATTTT.